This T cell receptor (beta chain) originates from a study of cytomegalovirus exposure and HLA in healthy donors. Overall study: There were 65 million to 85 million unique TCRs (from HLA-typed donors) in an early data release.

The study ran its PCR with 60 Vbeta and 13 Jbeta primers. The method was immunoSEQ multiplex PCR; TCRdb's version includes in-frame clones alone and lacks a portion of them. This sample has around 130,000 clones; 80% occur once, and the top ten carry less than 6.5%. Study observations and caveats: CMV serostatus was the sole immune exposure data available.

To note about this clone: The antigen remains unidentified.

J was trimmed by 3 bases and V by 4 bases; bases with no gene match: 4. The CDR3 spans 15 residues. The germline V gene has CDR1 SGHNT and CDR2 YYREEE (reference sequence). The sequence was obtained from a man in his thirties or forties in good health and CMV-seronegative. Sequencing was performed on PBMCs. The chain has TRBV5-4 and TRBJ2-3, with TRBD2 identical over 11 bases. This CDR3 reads CASSLASGRTDTQYF. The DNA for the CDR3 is TGTGCCAGCAGCCTAGCTAGCGGGAGGACAGATACGCAGTATTTT.